The 25 T cell receptor beta chains below were found in one sample sequenced in a study of blood T cells in healthy people across ages. Through a sample-barcoded 5' primer and a J-beta primer mix, a second PCR was run for roughly 7 to 12 cycles. TCRdb analysed the 5' RACE reads with MiXCR anew, one entry per CDR3 protein. The table has approximately 900,000 distinct CDR3 sequences, around 49% seen once; the top ten hold roughly 12%. The sample taken for sequencing was blood. These TCRs come from a man aged 30 to 39 in good health.

V gene TRBV5-1 combines with J gene TRBJ2-1; D possibly corresponds to TRBD1 (6 bases). Trimming left V 0 bases short and J 3 bases short, with 10 bases between. The CDR3 runs to 15 residues. From germline, CDR1 is SGHRS and CDR2 YFSETQ. The CDR3 sequence is CASSLDRADYNEQFF. CDR3 in DNA: TGCGCCAGCAGCTTGGACAGGGCCGACTACAATGAGCAGTTCTTC.

This clonotype showed up just a few times. V and J are TRBV4-3 and TRBJ2-7, with unresolved D. CDR1 is LGHNA, CDR2 YSLEER, per germline. The CDR3 runs to 13 residues. Trimming took 4 bases from V and 0 from J, leaving 7 bases between them. CDR3 DNA: TGCGCCAGCAGCCCCCACCCCTCCTACGAGCAGTACTTC. This codes for CASSPHPSYEQYF.

This chain uses TRBV29-1 with TRBJ2-3; 14 positions match TRBD2. Per germline, CDR1 SQVTM and CDR2 ANQGSEA. This CDR3 is built from 17 residues. Trimming removed 6 bases from V and 1 base from J; junction bases left unmatched: 9. CDR3 in amino acids: CSVDGTSGGPRTDTQYF. In DNA form, the CDR3 reads TGCAGCGTAGACGGGACTAGCGGGGGACCTCGCACAGATACGCAGTATTTT.

V usage is TRBV6-5 and J usage is TRBJ1-4; possible D gene TRBD1, 5 bases. Deletions cut 0 bases from V and 10 bases from J, with 12 bases between. Germline CDR1 is MNHEY and CDR2 is SVGAGI. The CDR3 sequence is 14 residues long. The CDR3 here is CASSYSGQGSKLFF. CDR3 sequence (DNA): TGTGCCAGCAGTTACTCGGGCCAGGGATCAAAACTGTTTTTT.

J is TRBJ2-2 and V is TRBV2, with D possibly being TRBD1 (7 bases). CDR1 is SNHLY, CDR2 FYNNEI, per germline. The germline V and J ends were trimmed by 8 bases and 5 bases, with 15 bases remaining between them. The CDR3 is 14 amino acids. This CDR3 reads CASGGQGVTGELFF. The CDR3 region has the DNA TGTGCCAGCGGAGGGCAGGGGGTAACCGGGGAGCTGTTTTTT.

V and J are TRBV7-2 and TRBJ2-5; D is unclear. The germline V gene has CDR1 SGHTA and CDR2 FQGNSA. V was cut by 7 bases and J by 5 bases, with 20 bases left in between. The CDR3 contains 15 residues. CDR3 DNA: TGTGCCAGCACCCGTGACGGCCGGCAGGTTGAGACCCAGTACTTC. Translating gives CASTRDGRQVETQYF.

This chain joins TRBV20-1 and TRBJ2-2, with 8 bases fitting TRBD1. The J segment lost 4 bases and the V segment lost 6 bases, leaving 4 bases of the junction unmatched. Germline V gene lookup returns CDR1 DFQATT and CDR2 SNEGSKA (reference sequence). The CDR3 length is 13 residues. CDR3 sequence reads: CSAKGTGTGELFF. The CDR3, as DNA: TGCAGTGCCAAGGGGACAGGCACCGGGGAGCTGTTTTTT.

V and J are TRBV3-1 and TRBJ2-1; TRBD2 matches at 8 bases. The CDR3 spans 18 residues. After removal of 0 bases from V and 5 bases from J, the junction contained 12 bases not matched to a gene. Germline loops: CDR1 LGHDT, CDR2 YNNKEL (reference sequence). The CDR3 DNA follows: TGTGCCAGCAGCCAAGACCATTGGGCAAGCGGGGGAAACAATGAGCAGTTCTTC. Its protein product is CASSQDHWASGGNNEQFF.

This chain uses TRBV20-1 with TRBJ2-1; a weak D match, TRBD2 (7 bases). CDR1 and CDR2 (germline): DFQATT, SNEGSKA (reference sequence). V was cut by 5 bases and J by 8 bases, with 10 bases left in between. CDR3 length: 11 residues. DNA for the CDR3: TGCAGTGCTTCGGGGGGCCATGAGCAGTTCTTC. This codes for CSASGGHEQFF.

This clonotype was seen only once. The chain links TRBV9 to TRBJ2-2; a weak D match, TRBD1 (5 bases). V was shortened by 7 bases and J by 5 bases, with 9 bases between the two germline ends. Per germline, CDR1 SGDLS and CDR2 YYNGEE. This CDR3 is 12 amino acids long. CDR3: CASPHRTGELFF. The CDR3 DNA reads as TGTGCCAGCCCCCACAGGACCGGGGAGCTGTTTTTT.

J is TRBJ2-6 and V is TRBV12-3 or TRBV12-4; a weak D match, TRBD1 (6 bases). The CDR3 is made up of 17 amino acids. With 5 bases removed from V and 1 base from J, the gap between germline ends came to 15 bases. The CDR3 sequence is CASSPTGSTSGANVLTF. The DNA for the CDR3 is TGTGCCAGCAGTCCCACAGGGAGTACTTCTGGGGCCAACGTCCTGACTTTC.

This chain uses TRBV15 with TRBJ2-2; D unresolved. Germline CDR1 and CDR2: LNHNV and YYDKDF (reference sequence). The ends were cut back, 1 base at V and 6 bases at J, with 6 bases in the middle. The CDR3 covers 13 residues. The CDR3, as DNA: TGTGCCACCAGCAGAGCCTCCCCCGGGGAGCTGTTTTTT. Translating it yields CATSRASPGELFF. The complete variable domain, with remaining parts taken from reference TRBV15 and TRBJ2-2, reads DAMVIQNPRYQVTQFGKPVTLSCSQTLNHNVMYWYQQKSSQAPKLLFHYYDKDFNNEADTPDNFQSRRPNTSFCFLDIRSPGLGDTAMYLCATSRASPGELFFGEGSRLTVL.

As to this clonotype: A much larger clonotype is one base distant, so this may be a read error. CDR3: CASSFDRGTYNEQYF. DNA of the CDR3: TGTGCCAGCAGCTTCGACAGGGGGACCTACAATGAGCAGTACTTC. The V gene is TRBV5-6, the J gene TRBJ2-5, with 9 bases lining up with TRBD1. J lost 11 bases, V lost 2 bases, and 13 bases had no gene match. CDR3 length: 15 amino acids. From germline, CDR1 is SGHDT and CDR2 YYEEEE.

The genes are TRBV5-5 and TRBJ2-7; D ambiguous. The germline V gene has CDR1 SGHKS and CDR2 YYEKEE (reference sequence). V was clipped by 0 bases and J by 3 bases, with 13 bases between them. The CDR3 length is 15 residues. The CDR3: CASSLDFTLLYEQYF. The CDR3 DNA is TGTGCCAGCAGCTTGGATTTTACGCTCCTCTACGAGCAGTACTTC.

The chain recombines TRBV4-2 with TRBJ2-7, with D tentatively TRBD2 (6 bases). V lost 1 base and J lost 0, with 16 bases in between. Germline V gene data show CDR1 as LGHNA and CDR2 as YNFKEQ. The CDR3 has 17 residues. The CDR3 protein is CASSQASGGASSYEQYF. In nucleotides, the CDR3 is TGTGCCAGCAGCCAAGCCAGCGGAGGGGCAAGCTCCTACGAGCAGTACTTC.

The rearrangement uses TRBV28 and TRBJ2-5, with D possibly matching TRBD1 (6 bases). Germline V gene sequence: CDR1 MDHEN, CDR2 SYDVKM. The ends were cut back, 11 bases at V and 0 bases at J, with 28 bases in the middle. CDR3 length: 18 residues. CDR3 protein: CAGIPSLRTDQYQETQYF. The CDR3 nucleotides are TGTGCCGGCATCCCCAGCCTCCGGACAGACCAGTACCAAGAGACCCAGTACTTC.

The J gene is TRBJ1-2, the V gene TRBV20-1, with unresolved D. CDR3 length: 14 amino acids. V was shortened by 6 bases and J by 4 bases, with 18 bases between the two germline ends. Germline V lookup: CDR1 DFQATT, CDR2 SNEGSKA (reference sequence). CDR3 coding DNA: TGCAGTGCAAGCTCTGGGGTCAATGGCTATGGCTACACCTTC. It specifies CSASSGVNGYGYTF.

The chain couples TRBV29-1 to TRBJ1-1; TRBD1 might be the D (6 bases). This CDR3 has 13 residues. Germline CDR1 reads SQVTM; CDR2 reads ANQGSEA. V was trimmed by 6 bases and J by 0 bases, leaving 11 bases between them. The CDR3 DNA sequence: TGCAGCGTGTCAGGGGTCATGAACACTGAAGCTTTCTTT. Protein product: CSVSGVMNTEAFF.

This clonotype has a handful of counts. The chain couples TRBV6-1 to TRBJ2-4, with D tentatively TRBD1 (5 bases). The ends were cut back, 4 bases at V and 0 bases at J, with 13 bases in the middle. Per germline, CDR1 MNHNS and CDR2 SASEGT. CDR3 length: 16 residues. The CDR3 here is CASSAGLDIAKNIQYF. CDR3 nucleotide sequence: TGTGCCAGCAGTGCTGGCCTGGACATAGCCAAAAACATTCAGTACTTC.

The V and J genes are TRBV12-5 and TRBJ2-3; D uncertain. This CDR3 has 13 amino acids. Trimming removed 3 bases at V and 6 bases at J, with 10 bases between. Germline-derived CDR1 and CDR2 are LGHNT and FRNRAP. The CDR3 DNA is TGTGCTAGTGGTTTAGGCCTGGGGGATACGCAGTATTTT. This translates into CASGLGLGDTQYF.

This clonotype has more than one count but fewer than ten. The chain is built from TRBV6-1 and TRBJ2-3; D not certain. Per germline, CDR1 MNHNS and CDR2 SASEGT. CDR3 length: 12 amino acids. V was clipped by 2 bases and J by 2 bases, with 2 bases between them. In DNA, the CDR3 is TGTGCCAGCAGTGAAATCACAGATACGCAGTATTTT. Translation gives CASSEITDTQYF.

The genes are TRBV20-1 and TRBJ2-5; weak D call: TRBD1 (5 bases). Between the trimmed V and J ends, which lost 8 bases and 4 bases, there was a span of 17 bases. This CDR3 spans 13 amino acids. CDR1 and CDR2 (germline): DFQATT, SNEGSKA (reference sequence). CDR3 loop: CSTPQGEIETQYF. CDR3 coding DNA: TGCAGTACTCCCCAGGGTGAGATAGAGACCCAGTACTTC.

The rearrangement joins TRBV3-1 to TRBJ2-3, with D maybe TRBD2 (5 bases). V lost 6 bases and J lost 6, with 16 bases in between. Germline V gives CDR1 LGHDT, CDR2 YNNKEL (reference sequence). This CDR3 is built from 14 residues. This CDR3 reads CASRGALDADTQYF. CDR3 sequence (DNA): TGTGCCAGCAGGGGCGCACTAGATGCGGATACGCAGTATTTT.

As concerns this clonotype: A junction end diverges from the germline sequence, so it may reflect a read error. V is TRBV27 and J is TRBJ2-1; 7 nucleotides align to TRBD1. Germline values: CDR1 MNHEY, CDR2 SMNVEV (reference sequence). There are 15 residues in the CDR3. CDR3 region: CTSAQGGGSRNEQFF. The CDR3 bases are TGTACCAGCGCCCAAGGGGGCGGATCTCGCAATGAGCAGTTCTTC.

This clonotype showed up many times. The chain recombines TRBV7-9 with TRBJ2-1, with D maybe TRBD1 (6 bases). Between the trimmed V and J ends, which lost 1 base and 8 bases, there was a span of 15 bases. The length of the CDR3 is 15 residues. CDR1 and CDR2 (germline): SEHNR, FQNEAQ (reference sequence). The DNA for the CDR3 is TGTGCCAGCAGCTTAGATGGGGGCCGTTTTCATGAGCAGTTCTTC. This encodes CASSLDGGRFHEQFF.